This TCR beta chain originates from a study of blood T cell repertoires in COVID-19. Across the whole study: Some COVID-19 samples were acute and others convalescent; all came from the United States, Italy and Spain. PBMCs, B-cell-depleted T cells, or T cells were the source of the cDNA or gDNA that made up the material.

CDR1 and CDR2 from the germline V gene are SGHRS and YFSETQ. The J segment lost 7 bases and the V segment lost 4 bases, leaving 10 bases of the junction unmatched. The CDR3 contains 14 residues. Per the authors' pipeline: Amplification with reference gene primers provided the estimates of nucleated cell counts. Libraries were prepared by immunoSEQ multiplex PCR; TCRdb keeps only in-frame clonotypes and omits some of them. The D gene and trimming were derived from the DNA, and the V and J assignments and clone size from that table. The sample has about 140,000 clones; about three quarters are singletons.

V usage is TRBV5-1 and J usage is TRBJ1-1, with 7 nucleotides matching TRBD1. The specimen sequenced was peripheral blood. The sequence derives from a man older than 75 with acute or convalescent COVID-19. CDR3 protein: CASSPPDRQGEAFF. For the CDR3, the DNA is TGCGCCAGCAGCCCACCGGACAGGCAAGGTGAAGCTTTCTTT.